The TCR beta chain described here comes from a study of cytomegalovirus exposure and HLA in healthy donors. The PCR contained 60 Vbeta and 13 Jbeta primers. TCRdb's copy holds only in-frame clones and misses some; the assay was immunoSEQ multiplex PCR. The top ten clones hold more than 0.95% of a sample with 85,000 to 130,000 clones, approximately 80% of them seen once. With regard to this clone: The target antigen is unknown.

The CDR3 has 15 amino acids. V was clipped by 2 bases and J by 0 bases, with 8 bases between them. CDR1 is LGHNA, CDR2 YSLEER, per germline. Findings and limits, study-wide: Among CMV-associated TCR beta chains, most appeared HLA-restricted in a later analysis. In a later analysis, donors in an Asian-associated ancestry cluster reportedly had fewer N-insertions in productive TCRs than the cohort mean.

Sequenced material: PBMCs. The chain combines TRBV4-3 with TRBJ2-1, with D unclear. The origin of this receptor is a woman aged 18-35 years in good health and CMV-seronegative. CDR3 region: CASSQRWASYNEQFF. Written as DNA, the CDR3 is TGCGCCAGCAGCCAACGATGGGCCTCCTACAATGAGCAGTTCTTC.